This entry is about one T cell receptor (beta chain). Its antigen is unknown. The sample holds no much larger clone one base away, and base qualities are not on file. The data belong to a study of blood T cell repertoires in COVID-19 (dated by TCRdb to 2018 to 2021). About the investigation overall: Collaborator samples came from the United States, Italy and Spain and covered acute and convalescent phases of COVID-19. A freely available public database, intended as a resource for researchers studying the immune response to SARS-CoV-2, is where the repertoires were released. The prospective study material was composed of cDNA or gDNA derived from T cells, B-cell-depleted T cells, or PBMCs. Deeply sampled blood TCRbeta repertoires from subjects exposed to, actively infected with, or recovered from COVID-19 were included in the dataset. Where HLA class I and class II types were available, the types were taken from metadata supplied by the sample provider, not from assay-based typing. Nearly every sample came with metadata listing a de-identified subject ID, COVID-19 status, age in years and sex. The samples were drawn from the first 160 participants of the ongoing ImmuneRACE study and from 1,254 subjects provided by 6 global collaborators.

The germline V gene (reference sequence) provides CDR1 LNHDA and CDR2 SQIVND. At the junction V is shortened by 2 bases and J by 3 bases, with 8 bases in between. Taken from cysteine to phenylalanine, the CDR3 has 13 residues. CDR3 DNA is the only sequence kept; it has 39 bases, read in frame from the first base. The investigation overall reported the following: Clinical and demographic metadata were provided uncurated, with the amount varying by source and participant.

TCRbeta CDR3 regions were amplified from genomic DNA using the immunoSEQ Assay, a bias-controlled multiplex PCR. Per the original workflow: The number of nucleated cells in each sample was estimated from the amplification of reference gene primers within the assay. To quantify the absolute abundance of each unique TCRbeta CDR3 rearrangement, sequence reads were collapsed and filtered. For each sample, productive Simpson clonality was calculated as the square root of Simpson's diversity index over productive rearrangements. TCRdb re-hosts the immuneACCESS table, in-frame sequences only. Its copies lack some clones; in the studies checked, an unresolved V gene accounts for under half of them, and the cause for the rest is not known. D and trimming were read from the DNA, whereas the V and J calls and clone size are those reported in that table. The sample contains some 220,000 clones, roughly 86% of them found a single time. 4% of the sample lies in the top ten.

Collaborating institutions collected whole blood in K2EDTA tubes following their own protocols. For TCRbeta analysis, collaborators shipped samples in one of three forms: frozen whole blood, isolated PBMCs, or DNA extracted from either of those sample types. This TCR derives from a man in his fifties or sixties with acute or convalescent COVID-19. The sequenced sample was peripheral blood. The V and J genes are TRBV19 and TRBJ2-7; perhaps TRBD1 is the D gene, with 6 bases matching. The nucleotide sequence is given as TGTGCCAGTAGTATATCACAGGGCTACGAGCAGTACTTC. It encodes CASSISQGYEQYF.